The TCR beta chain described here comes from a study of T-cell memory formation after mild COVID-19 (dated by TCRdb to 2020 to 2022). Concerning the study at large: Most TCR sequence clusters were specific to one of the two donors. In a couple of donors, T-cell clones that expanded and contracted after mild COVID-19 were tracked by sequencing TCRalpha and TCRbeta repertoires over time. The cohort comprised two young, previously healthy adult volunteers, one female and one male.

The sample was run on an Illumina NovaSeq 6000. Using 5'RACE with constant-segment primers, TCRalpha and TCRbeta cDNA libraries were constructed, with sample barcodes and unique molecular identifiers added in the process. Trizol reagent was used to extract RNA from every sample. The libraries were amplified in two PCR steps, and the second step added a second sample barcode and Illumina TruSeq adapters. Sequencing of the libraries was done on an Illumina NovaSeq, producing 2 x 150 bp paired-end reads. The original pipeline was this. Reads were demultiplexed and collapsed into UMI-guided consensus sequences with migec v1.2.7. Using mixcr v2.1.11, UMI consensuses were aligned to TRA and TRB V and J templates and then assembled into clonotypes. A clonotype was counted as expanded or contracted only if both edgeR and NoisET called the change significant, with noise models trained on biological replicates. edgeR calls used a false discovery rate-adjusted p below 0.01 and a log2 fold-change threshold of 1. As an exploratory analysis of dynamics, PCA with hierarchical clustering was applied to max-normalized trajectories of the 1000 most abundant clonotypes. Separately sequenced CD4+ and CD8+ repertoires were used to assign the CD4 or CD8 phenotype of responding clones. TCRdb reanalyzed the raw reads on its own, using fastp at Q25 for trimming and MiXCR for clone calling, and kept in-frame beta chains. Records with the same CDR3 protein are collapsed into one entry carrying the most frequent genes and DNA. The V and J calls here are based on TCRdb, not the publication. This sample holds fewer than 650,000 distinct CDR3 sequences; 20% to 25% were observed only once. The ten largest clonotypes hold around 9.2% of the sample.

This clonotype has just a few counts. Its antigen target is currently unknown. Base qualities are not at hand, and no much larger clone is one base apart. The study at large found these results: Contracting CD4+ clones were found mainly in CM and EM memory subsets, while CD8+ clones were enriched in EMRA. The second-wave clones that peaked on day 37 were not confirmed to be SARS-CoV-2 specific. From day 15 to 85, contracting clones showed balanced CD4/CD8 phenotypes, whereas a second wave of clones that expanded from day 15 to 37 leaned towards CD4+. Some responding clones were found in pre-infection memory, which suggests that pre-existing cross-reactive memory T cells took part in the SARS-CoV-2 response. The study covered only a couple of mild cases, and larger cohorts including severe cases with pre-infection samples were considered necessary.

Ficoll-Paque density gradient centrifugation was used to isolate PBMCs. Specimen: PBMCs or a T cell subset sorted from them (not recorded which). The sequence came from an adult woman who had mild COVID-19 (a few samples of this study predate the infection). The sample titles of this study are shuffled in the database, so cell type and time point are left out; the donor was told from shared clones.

The CDR3 is CASSEGLAGAWGQETQYF. The sequenced DNA is TGTGCCAGCAGCGAGGGACTAGCGGGAGCGTGGGGCCAAGAGACCCAGTACTTC. The chain uses TRBV9 and TRBJ2-5; 14 of the junction bases match TRBD2. V is pruned by 3 bases and J by 1 base, leaving 8 bases of the junction without a gene match. CDR1 is given as SGDLS and CDR2 as YYNGEE, both from the germline V gene. CDR3 length: 18 amino acids, cysteine to phenylalanine. CDR3 DNA only is kept here, 54 bases in frame from base 1.